This T cell receptor beta chain is drawn from a study of T cell responses to AZD1222 COVID-19 vaccine. Germline V gives CDR1 KGHDR, CDR2 SFDVKD. The CDR3 is 16 residues long. V lost 3 bases, J lost 0 bases, and 8 bases lay in between. Method: immunoSEQ multiplex PCR; TCRdb's copy keeps in-frame clones and lacks some. The sample yields roughly 150,000 clones, 88% seen once. V usage is TRBV24-1 and J usage is TRBJ2-6; no definite D call. This specimen was peripheral blood, taken on day 0 of MenACWY control vaccination. This sequence was found in an adult in good health. The CDR3 DNA reads as TGTGCCACCAGTGATCGAAGAGGCTCTGGGGCCAACGTCCTGACTTTC. It specifies CATSDRRGSGANVLTF.